The clone carrying this T cell receptor beta chain was counted ten times or more. This specimen comes from a study of radiotherapy plus CTLA-4 blockade in lung cancer. Produced via immunoSEQ multiplex PCR; TCRdb's table is partial and in-frame only. The table includes some 110,000 clones, nearly 80% detected once. Trimming cost V 4 bases and J 7 bases; bases outside gene matches: 8. Per the germline V gene, CDR1 is SEHNR and CDR2 is FQNEAQ (reference sequence). The CDR3 loop spans 15 amino acids. This receptor was taken from a human donor with non-small cell lung cancer who had a partial response to radiotherapy plus ipilimumab. V gene TRBV7-9 combines with J gene TRBJ1-4, with 8 positions matching TRBD1. The sample consisted of peripheral blood, taken from a patient treated with radiotherapy plus ipilimumab. The CDR3 region is CASSSLDRVGEKLFF. For the CDR3, the DNA is TGTGCCAGCAGCTCATTGGACAGGGTGGGTGAAAAACTGTTTTTT. Together with reference TRBV7-9 and TRBJ1-4, the CDR3 gives the full variable domain: DTGVSQNPRHKITKRGQNVTFRCDPISEHNRLYWYRQTLGQGPEFLTYFQNEAQLEKSRLLSDRFSAERPKGSFSTLEIQRTEQGDSAMYLCASSSLDRVGEKLFFGSGTQLSVL.